The 18 T cell receptor beta chains below were found in one sample sequenced in a study of blood T cells in healthy people across ages. For the second PCR, which ran for roughly 7 to 11 cycles, a sample-barcoded 5' primer and a J-beta primer mix were used. TCRdb independently ran MiXCR on the 5' RACE reads; one entry per CDR3 protein. In the table there are around 1,800,000 distinct CDR3 sequences, approximately 40% of which are singletons. Specimen: blood. Receptors were obtained from a human donor in good health.

V and J are TRBV6-1 and TRBJ1-1; D possibly corresponds to TRBD1 (6 bases). V was pared by 3 bases and J by 1 base, with 9 bases between. In germline, CDR1 is MNHNS, CDR2 SASEGT. This CDR3 region has 14 residues. The CDR3 loop reads CASSDWDTNTEAFF. The CDR3 region has the DNA TGTGCCAGCAGTGATTGGGACACGAACACTGAAGCTTTCTTT.

The V call is TRBV29-1, the J call TRBJ2-7; either TRBD1 or TRBD2 may fit D (6 bases each). The CDR3 has 12 residues. Germline V gene lookup returns CDR1 SQVTM and CDR2 ANQGSEA. Trimming stripped 3 bases from V and 5 bases from J, with 11 bases between. The CDR3 is CSVERGVNEQYF. The CDR3 coding sequence is TGCAGCGTTGAGAGGGGGGTCAACGAGCAGTACTTC.

The chain couples TRBV7-3 to TRBJ2-7; D not certain. The CDR3 contains 13 residues. The V and J ends lost 4 bases and 7 bases respectively, with 14 bases between them. Germline loops: CDR1 SGHTA, CDR2 FQGTGA. CDR3 sequence: CASSSEETPEQYF. CDR3 in DNA: TGTGCCAGCAGCTCAGAGGAGACGCCTGAGCAGTACTTC.

This clonotype has a handful of counts. This chain connects TRBV24-1 to TRBJ2-7; 8 bases align to TRBD2. With 6 bases clipped from V and 6 bases from J, the junction kept 9 bases outside the gene matches. Germline assignment: CDR1 KGHDR and CDR2 SFDVKD. This CDR3 has 14 residues. CDR3 sequence (DNA): TGTGCCACCAGTACAGCGGGGGCTCCGACCGAGCAGTACTTC. Its translation: CATSTAGAPTEQYF.

In its sample, this clonotype was seen a few times. The chain employs TRBV28 and TRBJ2-7; D possibly corresponds to TRBD2 (5 bases). Germline CDR1 reads MDHEN; CDR2 reads SYDVKM. The CDR3 has 15 residues. Trimming left V 4 bases short and J 2 bases short, with 15 bases between. The CDR3 spells CASSSPSPGTYEQYF. DNA for the CDR3: TGTGCCAGCAGTTCCCCCAGCCCGGGGACCTACGAGCAGTACTTC.

This clonotype occurred many times. This rearrangement joins TRBV29-1 to TRBJ2-7; 7 bases match TRBD1. This CDR3 is built from 13 residues. Germline V gene lookup returns CDR1 SQVTM and CDR2 ANQGSEA. J gave up 0 bases and V 7 bases, and 6 bases lay outside the gene matches. The CDR3 nucleotides read TGCAGCGCAACCGGGACAGCCTCCTACGAGCAGTACTTC. Its protein product is CSATGTASYEQYF.

The chain uses TRBV7-9 and TRBJ2-3, with 8 positions matching TRBD2. This CDR3 is built from 16 residues. After removal of 3 bases from V and 1 base from J, the junction contained 6 bases not matched to a gene. Per the germline V gene, CDR1 is SEHNR and CDR2 is FQNEAQ (reference sequence). The CDR3 here is CASSLTFSGGTDTQYF. The CDR3 nucleotides read TGTGCCAGCAGCTTGACCTTTAGCGGGGGCACAGATACGCAGTATTTT. Drawing the rest from reference TRBV7-9 and TRBJ2-3, the complete variable domain is DTGVSQNPRHKITKRGQNVTFRCDPISEHNRLYWYRQTLGQGPEFLTYFQNEAQLEKSRLLSDRFSAERPKGSFSTLEIQRTEQGDSAMYLCASSLTFSGGTDTQYFGPGTRLTVL.

This clonotype was observed many times. V is TRBV28 and J is TRBJ2-3; a possible D gene is TRBD1 (6 bases). CDR1 is MDHEN, CDR2 SYDVKM, per germline. V was shortened by 5 bases and J by 1 base, with 13 bases between the two germline ends. This CDR3 is 15 amino acids long. The CDR3 region has the DNA TGTGCCAGCAGTCCCGGGACATTGGGCACAGATACGCAGTATTTT. Translated: CASSPGTLGTDTQYF.

V usage is TRBV6-5 and J usage is TRBJ1-1; D is ambiguous. Trimming stripped 9 bases from V and 4 bases from J, with 18 bases between. The CDR3 covers 14 residues. Germline V gene data show CDR1 as MNHEY and CDR2 as SVGAGI. The CDR3 nucleotides read TGTGCCAGTAGCCGACCTGATGTGTCCACTGAAGCTTTCTTT. Translated: CASSRPDVSTEAFF.

The rearrangement joins TRBV27 to TRBJ2-2; 9 bases align to TRBD1. Germline-derived CDR1 and CDR2 are MNHEY and SMNVEV (reference sequence). V shed 4 bases and J 4 bases; nucleotides not matched to a gene: 4. CDR3 length: 15 residues. The CDR3 nucleotides are TGTGCCAGCAGTTCCTTGGGACAGGGCACCGGGGAGCTGTTTTTT. This sequence encodes CASSSLGQGTGELFF.

A remark on this clonotype: At one boundary the junction diverges from the germline segment, which might be a read error. The chain recombines TRBV6-5 with TRBJ1-2; D not resolved. The CDR3 has 13 amino acids. CDR1 is MNHEY and CDR2 is SVGAGI in the germline V gene. The CDR3 loop reads CTSTLNTNYGYTF. As DNA, the CDR3 is TGTACCAGCACCCTAAACACAAACTATGGCTACACCTTC.

The chain combines TRBV21-1 with TRBJ2-1; the table's D call TRBD1 went unverified against the DNA. TRBV21-1 has pseudogene status. CDR3 length equals 13 residues. The CDR3 DNA follows: TGTGCCAGCAGCCCCAGGGGGACAGGGGAACAGTTCTTC. Its protein is CASSPRGTGEQFF.

This clonotype was found a few times. The chain combines TRBV25-1 with TRBJ2-3; a possible D gene is TRBD1 (6 bases). Germline-derived CDR1 and CDR2 are MGHDK and SYGVNS. This CDR3 comprises 12 residues. Deletions cut 7 bases from V and 8 bases from J, with 13 bases between. The CDR3 spells CASTSRGSTQYF. The CDR3 DNA sequence: TGTGCCAGCACCTCTAGGGGGAGTACGCAGTATTTT.

The CDR3 is CASSQVLGQGRETQYF. The CDR3 bases are TGCGCCAGCAGCCAGGTACTGGGACAGGGGCGAGAGACCCAGTACTTC. This chain uses TRBV4-3 with TRBJ2-5; TRBD1 matches at 10 bases. V shed 3 bases and J 4 bases; nucleotides not matched to a gene: 8. In germline, CDR1 is LGHNA, CDR2 YSLEER. This CDR3 region has 16 residues.

V is TRBV20-1 and J is TRBJ2-7; D is possibly TRBD1 or TRBD2 (5 bases each). The CDR3 loop spans 15 amino acids. V lost 0 bases and J lost 6, with 18 bases in between. Germline V CDR1 and CDR2: DFQATT, SNEGSKA (reference sequence). Here the CDR3 DNA reads TGCAGTGCTAGAGATGGACAAGGGTTGGGGGTCGAGCAGTACTTC. Translation gives CSARDGQGLGVEQYF.

This clonotype was seen a single time. V and J are TRBV20-1 and TRBJ2-4; 8 nucleotides line up with TRBD2. The germline V gene has CDR1 DFQATT and CDR2 SNEGSKA (reference sequence). With 5 bases clipped from V and 9 bases from J, the junction kept 15 bases outside the gene matches. The CDR3 extends over 15 amino acids. This CDR3 is CSASRGTGGGRIQYF. The CDR3 DNA sequence: TGCAGTGCTTCTCGAGGTACAGGCGGGGGGCGCATTCAGTACTTC.

This chain connects TRBV7-3 to TRBJ2-1, with D tentatively TRBD1 (5 bases). V shed 1 base and J shed 5 bases, with 12 bases lying between them. CDR3 length equals 15 residues. Germline CDR1 and CDR2: SGHTA and FQGTGA. The CDR3 is CASSLSQGKDNEQFF. CDR3 nucleotides: TGTGCCAGCAGCTTAAGTCAGGGAAAGGACAATGAGCAGTTCTTC.

The chain couples TRBV12-3 or TRBV12-4 to TRBJ1-5; a possible D gene is TRBD1 (6 bases). The germline V and J ends were trimmed by 5 bases and 5 bases, with 16 bases remaining between them. This CDR3 has 15 residues. The CDR3 DNA reads TGTGCCAGCAGTCCTTACGGACAGCTCGATCAGCCCCAGCATTTT. Protein sequence: CASSPYGQLDQPQHF.